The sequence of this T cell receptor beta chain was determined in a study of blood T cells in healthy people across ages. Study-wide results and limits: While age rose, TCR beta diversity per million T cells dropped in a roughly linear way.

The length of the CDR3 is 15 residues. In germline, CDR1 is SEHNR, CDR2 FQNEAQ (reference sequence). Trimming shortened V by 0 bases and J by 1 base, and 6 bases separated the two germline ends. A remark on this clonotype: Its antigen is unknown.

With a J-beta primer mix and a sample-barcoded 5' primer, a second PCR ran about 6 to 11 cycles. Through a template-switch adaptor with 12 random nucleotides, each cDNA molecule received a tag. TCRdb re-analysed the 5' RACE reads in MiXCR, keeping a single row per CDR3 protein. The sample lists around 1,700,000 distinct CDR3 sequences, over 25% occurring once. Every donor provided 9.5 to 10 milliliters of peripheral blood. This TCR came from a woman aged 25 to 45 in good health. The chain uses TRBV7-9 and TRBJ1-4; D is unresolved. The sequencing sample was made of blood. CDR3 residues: CASSLAGLTNEKLFF. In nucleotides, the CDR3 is TGTGCCAGCAGCTTAGCAGGTTTAACTAATGAAAAACTGTTTTTT.